This TCR beta chain derives from a study of blood T cell repertoires in COVID-19. Per the original data handling: The authors estimated nucleated cell counts from reference gene primer amplification. Sequenced by immunoSEQ multiplex PCR; TCRdb stores in-frame clones only, minus some. V and J calls and clone size are those listed in that table; D and trimming were worked out from the DNA. The top ten hold 6.5% to 7% of the sample, which has over 300,000 clones, around 90% seen once. The sample holds a few counts of this clone. Germline V gene lookup returns CDR1 GTSNPN and CDR2 SVGIG (reference sequence). This CDR3 is built from 12 residues. V was pared by 3 bases and J by 8 bases, with 6 bases of the junction left unmatched.

Sequenced input: peripheral blood. The rearrangement joins TRBV30 to TRBJ1-2; 7 bases agree with TRBD1. The receptor was isolated from a man between 18 and 35 years old with active or convalescent COVID-19. In DNA, the CDR3 is TGTGCCTGGAGCGTTACAGGGGAGGGCTACACCTTC. Protein: CAWSVTGEGYTF.